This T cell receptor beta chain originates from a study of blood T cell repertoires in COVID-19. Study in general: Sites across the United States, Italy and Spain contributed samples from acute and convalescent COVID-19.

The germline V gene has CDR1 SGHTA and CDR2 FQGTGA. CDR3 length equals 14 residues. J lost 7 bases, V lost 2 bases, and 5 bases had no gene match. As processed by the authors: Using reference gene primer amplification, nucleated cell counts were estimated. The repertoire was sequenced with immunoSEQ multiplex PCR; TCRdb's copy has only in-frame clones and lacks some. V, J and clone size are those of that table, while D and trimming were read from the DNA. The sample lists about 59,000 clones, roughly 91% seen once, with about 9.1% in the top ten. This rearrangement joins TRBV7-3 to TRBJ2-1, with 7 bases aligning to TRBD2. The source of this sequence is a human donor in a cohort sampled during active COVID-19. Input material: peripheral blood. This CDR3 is CASSLFTSANEQFF. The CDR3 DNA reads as TGTGCCAGCAGCTTATTCACTAGCGCGAATGAGCAGTTCTTC.